These 14 T cell receptor beta chains share one sample of origin, sequenced in a study of cytomegalovirus exposure and HLA in healthy donors. The PCR had 60 Vbeta and 13 Jbeta primers. Assay used: immunoSEQ multiplex PCR; TCRdb lists only in-frame clones, some missing. The sample contains around 190,000 clones, around 79% of which appear only once. The sample taken for sequencing was PBMCs. The origin of the receptors is a woman in her thirties in good health and CMV-seropositive.

This chain uses TRBV10-3 with TRBJ1-1; a weak D match, TRBD1 (5 bases). The germline V gene has CDR1 ENHRY and CDR2 SYGVKD. Trimming stripped 8 bases from V and 1 base from J, with 14 bases between. This CDR3 region has 14 residues. This CDR3 reads CAIWPGPGNTEAFF. CDR3 nucleotides: TGTGCCATCTGGCCAGGGCCCGGGAACACTGAAGCTTTCTTT.

This sequence joins TRBV5-1 and TRBJ1-5; unclear D gene. This CDR3 spans 16 amino acids. V was pared by 1 base and J by 1 base, with 12 bases between. Germline CDR1 SGHRS, CDR2 YFSETQ. The CDR3 sequence: CASSLFVPLSNQPQHF. The CDR3 coding sequence is TGCGCCAGCAGCTTGTTTGTTCCCCTCAGCAATCAGCCCCAGCATTTT.

The chain uses TRBV7-8 and TRBJ1-2; 9 bases are a match to TRBD1. J was trimmed by 3 bases and V by 0 bases; bases with no gene match: 5. In germline, CDR1 is SGHVS, CDR2 FQNEAQ. The CDR3 covers 16 residues. The CDR3 region is CASSLASGQGHYGYTF. CDR3 in DNA: TGTGCCAGCAGCTTAGCTTCGGGACAGGGCCACTATGGCTACACCTTC.

The chain combines TRBV4-3 with TRBJ1-2; a possible D gene is TRBD1 (6 bases). Germline values: CDR1 LGHNA, CDR2 YSLEER. The CDR3 is 14 residues long. The V gene lost 4 bases and the J gene lost 4 bases, with 13 bases spanning the gap. The CDR3 is CASSPRQDSYGYTF. The CDR3 DNA reads as TGCGCCAGCAGCCCAAGACAGGACAGCTATGGCTACACCTTC.

This chain joins TRBV4-3 and TRBJ2-2; 10 positions match TRBD2. J gave up 1 base and V 4 bases, and 6 bases lay outside the gene matches. Looked up from germline, CDR1 is LGHNA and CDR2 is YSLEER. The CDR3 has 17 amino acids. CDR3 residues: CASSLLLAGRNTGELFF. As DNA, the CDR3 is TGCGCCAGCAGCCTCCTACTAGCGGGAAGGAACACCGGGGAGCTGTTTTTT.

This sequence joins TRBV30 and TRBJ1-6; 10 nucleotides align to TRBD1. V gave up 0 bases and J gave up 8 bases; unmatched junction bases: 7. CDR1 is GTSNPN, CDR2 SVGIG, per germline (reference sequence). This CDR3 is 16 amino acids long. The DNA for the CDR3 is TGTGCCTGGAGTGTAACGAAGACAGGGGGCTATTCACCCCTCCACTTT. It yields the protein CAWSVTKTGGYSPLHF.

This chain connects TRBV30 to TRBJ1-3; TRBD1 agrees at 9 bases. There are 13 residues in the CDR3. Looked up from germline, CDR1 is GTSNPN and CDR2 is SVGIG (reference sequence). The trim removed 5 bases at V and 8 bases at J, leaving 7 bases unmatched. CDR3 bases: TGTGCCTGGCTGGGACAGGGCGGAGACACCATATATTTT. This codes for CAWLGQGGDTIYF.

The V gene is TRBV5-1, the J gene TRBJ2-3; 7 bases fit TRBD2. The CDR3 extends over 15 amino acids. Germline values: CDR1 SGHRS, CDR2 YFSETQ. With V trimmed by 2 bases and J by 2 bases, 5 bases remained unmatched. This chain's CDR3 is CASSFSGGITDTQYF. The CDR3 region has the DNA TGCGCCAGCAGCTTTTCCGGGGGGATCACAGATACGCAGTATTTT.

The sample holds one count of this clone. The chain employs TRBV9 and TRBJ1-2; D gene uncertain. V was pared by 0 bases and J by 0 bases, with 9 bases between. The CDR3 sequence is 15 residues long. From germline, CDR1 is SGDLS and CDR2 YYNGEE. CDR3 loop: CASSVGGFTNYGYTF. CDR3 nucleotide sequence: TGTGCCAGCAGCGTAGGAGGGTTTACTAACTATGGCTACACCTTC. The full variable domain, its missing parts supplied by reference TRBV9 and TRBJ1-2, is DSGVTQTPKHLITATGQRVTLRCSPRSGDLSVYWYQQSLDQGLQFLIQYYNGEERAKGNILERFSAQQFPDLHSELNLSSLELGDSALYFCASSVGGFTNYGYTFGSGTRLTVV.

J is TRBJ1-2 and V is TRBV2; D gene ambiguous. This CDR3 spans 11 amino acids. The ends were cut back, 10 bases at V and 3 bases at J, with 9 bases in the middle. Germline V gives CDR1 SNHLY, CDR2 FYNNEI. The CDR3 spells CATYRDYGYTF. The DNA of the CDR3 is TGTGCCACCTATCGGGACTATGGCTACACCTTC.

The V gene is TRBV20-1, the J gene TRBJ1-2; D possibly corresponds to TRBD1 (6 bases). The ends were cut back, 8 bases at V and 4 bases at J, with 11 bases in the middle. The CDR3 consists of 11 residues. Germline V lookup: CDR1 DFQATT, CDR2 SNEGSKA (reference sequence). Here the CDR3 reads CSQGSTYGYTF. The CDR3 region has the DNA TGCAGTCAGGGGTCTACCTATGGCTACACCTTC.

V and J are TRBV5-6 and TRBJ2-2; 9 positions agree with TRBD1. CDR1 and CDR2 (germline): SGHDT, YYEEEE. CDR3 length: 17 amino acids. J gave up 3 bases and V 4 bases, and 10 bases lay outside the gene matches. The CDR3 loop reads CASSLDRGLYDTGELFF. DNA of the CDR3: TGTGCCAGCAGCCTGGACAGGGGTTTGTACGACACCGGGGAGCTGTTTTTT.

The chain recombines TRBV7-2 with TRBJ1-6, with 8 bases matching TRBD1. Trimming took 5 bases from V and 5 from J; bases not matched to a gene: 8. Germline V gives CDR1 SGHTA, CDR2 FQGNSA. This CDR3 is built from 16 residues. The CDR3 is CASSPRGQGDNSPLHF. In nucleotides, the CDR3 is TGTGCCAGCAGCCCACGCGGACAGGGTGATAATTCACCCCTCCACTTT. Complete variable domain (other parts from reference TRBV7-2 and TRBJ1-6): GAGVSQSPSNKVTEKGKDVELRCDPISGHTALYWYRQSLGQGLEFLIYFQGNSAPDKSGLPSDRFSAERTGGSVSTLTIQRTQQEDSAVYLCASSPRGQGDNSPLHFGNGTRLTVT.

A note on this clone: This same CDR3 is encoded by further DNA sequences in the sample. This sequence joins TRBV28 and TRBJ1-2; D uncertain. V was cut by 5 bases and J by 4 bases, with 5 bases left in between. This CDR3 comprises 11 residues. CDR1 is MDHEN, CDR2 SYDVKM, per germline. CDR3 amino acids: CASSRLYGYTF. The CDR3 bases are TGTGCCAGCAGTCGACTCTATGGCTACACCTTC.